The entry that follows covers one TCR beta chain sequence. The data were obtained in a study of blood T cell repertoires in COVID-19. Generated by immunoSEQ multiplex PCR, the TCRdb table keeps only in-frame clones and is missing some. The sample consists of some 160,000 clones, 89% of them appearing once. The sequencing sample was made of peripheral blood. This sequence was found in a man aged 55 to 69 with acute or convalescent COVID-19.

DNA for the CDR3: TGTGCCAGTAGTCCTGACAGGCGCCCCTCTAATTCACCCCTCCACTTT. It is translated as CASSPDRRPSNSPLHF. The chain joins TRBV19 to TRBJ1-6; maybe TRBD1 (6 bases). The CDR3 consists of 16 residues. Germline loops: CDR1 LNHDA, CDR2 SQIVND (reference sequence). Trimming cost V 5 bases and J 6 bases, with 17 bases left between them.